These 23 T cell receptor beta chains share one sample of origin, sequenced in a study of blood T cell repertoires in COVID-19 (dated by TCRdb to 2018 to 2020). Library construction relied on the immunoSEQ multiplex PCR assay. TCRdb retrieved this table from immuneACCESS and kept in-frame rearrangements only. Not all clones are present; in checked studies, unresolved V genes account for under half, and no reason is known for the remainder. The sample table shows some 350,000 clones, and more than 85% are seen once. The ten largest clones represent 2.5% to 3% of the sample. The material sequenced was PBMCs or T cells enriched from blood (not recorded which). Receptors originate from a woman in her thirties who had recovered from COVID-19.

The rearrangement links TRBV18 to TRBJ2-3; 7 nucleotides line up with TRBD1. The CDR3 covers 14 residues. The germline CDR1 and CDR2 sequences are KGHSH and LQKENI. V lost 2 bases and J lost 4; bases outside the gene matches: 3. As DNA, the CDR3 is TGTGCCAGCTCACCATACCAGGGGGCAGATACGCAGTATTTT. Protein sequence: CASSPYQGADTQYF.

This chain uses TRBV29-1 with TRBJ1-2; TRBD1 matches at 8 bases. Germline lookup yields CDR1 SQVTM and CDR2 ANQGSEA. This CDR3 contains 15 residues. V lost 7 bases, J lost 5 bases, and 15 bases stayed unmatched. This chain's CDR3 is CSALTRTGFDYGYTF. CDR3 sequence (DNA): TGCAGCGCCCTCACCCGGACAGGGTTTGATTATGGCTACACCTTC.

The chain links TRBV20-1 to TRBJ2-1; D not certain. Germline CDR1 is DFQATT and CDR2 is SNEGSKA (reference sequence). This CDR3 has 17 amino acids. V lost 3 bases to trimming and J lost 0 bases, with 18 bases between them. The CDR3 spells CSASSARVANSYNEQFF. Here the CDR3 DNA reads TGCAGTGCTAGTTCCGCTAGAGTCGCGAACTCCTACAATGAGCAGTTCTTC.

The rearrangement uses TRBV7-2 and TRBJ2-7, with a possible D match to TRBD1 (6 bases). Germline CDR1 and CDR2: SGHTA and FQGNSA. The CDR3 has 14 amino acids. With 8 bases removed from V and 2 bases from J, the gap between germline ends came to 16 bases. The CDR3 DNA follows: TGTGCCAGCTCCCCTTGGGACACCACCTACGAGCAGTACTTC. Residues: CASSPWDTTYEQYF.

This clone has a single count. CDR3 amino acids: CASSSGQNAGNTIYF. The CDR3 region has the DNA TGTGCCAGCAGTTCCGGACAGAACGCTGGAAACACCATATATTTT. The chain combines TRBV9 with TRBJ1-3; maybe TRBD1 (6 bases). CDR1 and CDR2 (germline): SGDLS, YYNGEE. V was clipped by 5 bases and J by 2 bases, with 14 bases between them. This CDR3 comprises 15 residues. Based on the CDR3 plus reference TRBV9 and TRBJ1-3, the full variable domain is DSGVTQTPKHLITATGQRVTLRCSPRSGDLSVYWYQQSLDQGLQFLIQYYNGEERAKGNILERFSAQQFPDLHSELNLSSLELGDSALYFCASSSGQNAGNTIYFGEGSWLTVV.

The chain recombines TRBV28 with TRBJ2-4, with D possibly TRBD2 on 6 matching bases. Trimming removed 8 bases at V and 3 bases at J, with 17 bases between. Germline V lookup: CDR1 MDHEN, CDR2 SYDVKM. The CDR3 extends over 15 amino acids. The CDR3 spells CASRDLAENKNIQYF. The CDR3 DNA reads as TGTGCCAGCCGTGATTTAGCGGAAAACAAAAACATTCAGTACTTC.

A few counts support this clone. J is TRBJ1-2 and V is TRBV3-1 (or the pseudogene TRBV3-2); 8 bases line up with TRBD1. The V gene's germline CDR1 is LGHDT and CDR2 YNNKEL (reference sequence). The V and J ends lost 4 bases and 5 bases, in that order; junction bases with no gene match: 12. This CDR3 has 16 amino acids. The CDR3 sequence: CASSPPDREEVYGYTF. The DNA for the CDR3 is TGTGCCAGCAGCCCCCCGGACAGGGAGGAAGTTTATGGCTACACCTTC.

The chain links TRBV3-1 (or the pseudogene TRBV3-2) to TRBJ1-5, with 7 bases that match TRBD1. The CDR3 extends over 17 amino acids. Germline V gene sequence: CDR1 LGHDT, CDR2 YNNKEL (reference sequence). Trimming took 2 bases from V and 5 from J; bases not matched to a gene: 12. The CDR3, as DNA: TGTGCCAGCAGCCAATCGTTCAGCAGGGGGATGGATCAGCCCCAGCATTTT. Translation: CASSQSFSRGMDQPQHF.

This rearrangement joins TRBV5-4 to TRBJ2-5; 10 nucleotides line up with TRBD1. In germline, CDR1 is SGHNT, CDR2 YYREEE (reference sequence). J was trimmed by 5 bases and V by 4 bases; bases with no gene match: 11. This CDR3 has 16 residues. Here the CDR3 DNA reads TGTGCCAGCAGCCCGACAGGGGGCTTGGTTGGGGAGACCCAGTACTTC. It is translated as CASSPTGGLVGETQYF.

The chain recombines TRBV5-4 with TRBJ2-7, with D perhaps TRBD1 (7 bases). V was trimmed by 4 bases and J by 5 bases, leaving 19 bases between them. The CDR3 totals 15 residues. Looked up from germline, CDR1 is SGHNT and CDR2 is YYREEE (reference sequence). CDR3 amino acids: CASSPRGDIRNEQYF. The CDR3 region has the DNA TGTGCCAGCAGCCCCAGGGGGGATATTCGGAACGAGCAGTACTTC.

Here the CDR3 reads CASSRGQGSNQPQHF. CDR3 bases: TGCGCCAGCAGCCGGGGACAGGGTAGCAATCAGCCCCAGCATTTT. The chain links TRBV4-1 to TRBJ1-5, with TRBD1 matching over 9 bases. Losses at the gene ends were 4 bases for V and 0 bases for J; bases not matched to a gene: 1. Germline CDR1 and CDR2: MGHRA and YSYEKL. The CDR3 consists of 15 residues.

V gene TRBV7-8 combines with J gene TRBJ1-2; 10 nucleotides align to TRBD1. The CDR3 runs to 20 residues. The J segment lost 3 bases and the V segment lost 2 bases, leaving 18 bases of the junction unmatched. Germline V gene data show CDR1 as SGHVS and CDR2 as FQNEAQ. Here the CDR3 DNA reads TGTGCCAGCAGCTTAAGACCTGGGAGAGACATTGGGACAGGGGACTATGGCTACACCTTC. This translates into CASSLRPGRDIGTGDYGYTF. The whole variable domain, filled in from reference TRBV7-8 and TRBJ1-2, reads GAGVSQSPRYKVAKRGQDVALRCDPISGHVSLFWYQQALGQGPEFLTYFQNEAQLDKSGLPSDRFFAERPEGSVSTLKIQRTQQEDSAVYLCASSLRPGRDIGTGDYGYTFGSGTRLTVV.

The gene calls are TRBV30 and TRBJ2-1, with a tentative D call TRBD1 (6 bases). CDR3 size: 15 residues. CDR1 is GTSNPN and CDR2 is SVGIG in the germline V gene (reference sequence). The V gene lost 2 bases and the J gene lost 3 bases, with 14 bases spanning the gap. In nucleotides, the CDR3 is TGTGCCTGGAGTAGGGTTGGCAGGGGCTACAATGAGCAGTTCTTC. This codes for CAWSRVGRGYNEQFF. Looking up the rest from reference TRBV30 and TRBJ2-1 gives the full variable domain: SQTIHQWPATLVQPVGSPLSLECTVEGTSNPNLYWYRQAAGRGLQLLFYSVGIGQISSEVPQNLSASRPQDRQFILSSKKLLLSDSGFYLCAWSRVGRGYNEQFFGPGTRLTVL.

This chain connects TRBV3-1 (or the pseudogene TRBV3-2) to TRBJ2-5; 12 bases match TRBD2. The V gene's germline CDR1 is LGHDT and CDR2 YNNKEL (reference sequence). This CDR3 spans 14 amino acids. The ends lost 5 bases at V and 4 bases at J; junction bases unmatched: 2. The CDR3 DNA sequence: TGTGCCAGCAGCGGACTAGCGGGGATAGAGACCCAGTACTTC. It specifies CASSGLAGIETQYF.

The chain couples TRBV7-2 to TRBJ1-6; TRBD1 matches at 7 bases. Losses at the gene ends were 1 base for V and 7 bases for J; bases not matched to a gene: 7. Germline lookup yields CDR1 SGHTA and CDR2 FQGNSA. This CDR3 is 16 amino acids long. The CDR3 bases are TGTGCCAGCAGCTTAGGGAAGGGGGCAAAGAATTCACCCCTCCACTTT. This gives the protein CASSLGKGAKNSPLHF.

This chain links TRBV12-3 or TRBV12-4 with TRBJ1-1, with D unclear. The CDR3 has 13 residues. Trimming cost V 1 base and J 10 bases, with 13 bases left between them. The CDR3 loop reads CASSLVAGNGAFF. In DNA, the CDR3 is TGTGCCAGCAGTTTAGTGGCGGGGAATGGAGCTTTCTTT.

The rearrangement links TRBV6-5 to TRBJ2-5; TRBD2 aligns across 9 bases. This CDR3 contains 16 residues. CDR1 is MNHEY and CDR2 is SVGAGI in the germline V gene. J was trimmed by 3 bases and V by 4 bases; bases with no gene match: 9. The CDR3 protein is CASSFKAGGREETQYF. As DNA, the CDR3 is TGTGCCAGCAGTTTCAAAGCGGGGGGCCGGGAAGAGACCCAGTACTTC.

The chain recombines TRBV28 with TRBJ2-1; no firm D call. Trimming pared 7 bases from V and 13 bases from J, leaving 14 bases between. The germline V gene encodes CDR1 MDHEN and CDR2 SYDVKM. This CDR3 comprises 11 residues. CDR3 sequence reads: CASTGDLGQFF. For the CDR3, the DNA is TGTGCCAGCACCGGAGACCTAGGTCAGTTCTTC.

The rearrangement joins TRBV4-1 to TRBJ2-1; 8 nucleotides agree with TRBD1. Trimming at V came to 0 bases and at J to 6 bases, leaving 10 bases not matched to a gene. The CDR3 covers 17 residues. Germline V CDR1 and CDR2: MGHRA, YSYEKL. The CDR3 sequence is CASSQEGEETGVNEQFF. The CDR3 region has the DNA TGCGCCAGCAGCCAAGAAGGAGAGGAGACAGGGGTCAATGAGCAGTTCTTC.

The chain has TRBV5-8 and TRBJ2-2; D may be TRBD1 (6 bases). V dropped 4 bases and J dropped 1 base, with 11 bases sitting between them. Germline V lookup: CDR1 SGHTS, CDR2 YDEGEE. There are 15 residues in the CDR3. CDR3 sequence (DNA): TGTGCCAGCAGCCTTGGGACACTGAACACCGGGGAGCTGTTTTTT. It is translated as CASSLGTLNTGELFF.

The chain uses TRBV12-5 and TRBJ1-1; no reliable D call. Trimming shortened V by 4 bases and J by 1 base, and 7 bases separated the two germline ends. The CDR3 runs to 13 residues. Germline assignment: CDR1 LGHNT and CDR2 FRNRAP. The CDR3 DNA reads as TGTGCTAGTGGTTGGGGAGCGAACACTGAAGCTTTCTTT. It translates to CASGWGANTEAFF.

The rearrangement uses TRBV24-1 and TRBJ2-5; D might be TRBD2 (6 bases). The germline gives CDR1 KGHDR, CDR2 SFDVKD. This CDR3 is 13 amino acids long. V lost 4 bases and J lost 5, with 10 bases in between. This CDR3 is CATSEAGWETQYF. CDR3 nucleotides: TGTGCCACCAGTGAGGCGGGATGGGAGACCCAGTACTTC.

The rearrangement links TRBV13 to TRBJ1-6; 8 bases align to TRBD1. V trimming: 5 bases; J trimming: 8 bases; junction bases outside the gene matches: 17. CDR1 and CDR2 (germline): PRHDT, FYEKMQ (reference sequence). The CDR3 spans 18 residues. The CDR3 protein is CASSTTTSDREGDSPLHF. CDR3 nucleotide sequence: TGTGCCAGCAGCACGACTACTTCGGACAGGGAAGGGGATTCACCCCTCCACTTT.